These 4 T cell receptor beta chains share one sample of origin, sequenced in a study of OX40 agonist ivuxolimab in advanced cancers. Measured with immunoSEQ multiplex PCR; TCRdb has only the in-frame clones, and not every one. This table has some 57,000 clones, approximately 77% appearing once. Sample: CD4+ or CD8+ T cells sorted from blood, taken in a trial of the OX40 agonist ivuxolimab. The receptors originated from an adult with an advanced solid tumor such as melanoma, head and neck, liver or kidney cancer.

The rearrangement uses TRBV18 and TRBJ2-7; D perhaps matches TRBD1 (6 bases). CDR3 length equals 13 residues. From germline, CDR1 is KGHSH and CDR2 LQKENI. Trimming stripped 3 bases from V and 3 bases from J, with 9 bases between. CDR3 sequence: CASSPRDIYEQYF. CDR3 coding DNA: TGTGCCAGCTCACCCCGGGACATCTACGAGCAGTACTTC.

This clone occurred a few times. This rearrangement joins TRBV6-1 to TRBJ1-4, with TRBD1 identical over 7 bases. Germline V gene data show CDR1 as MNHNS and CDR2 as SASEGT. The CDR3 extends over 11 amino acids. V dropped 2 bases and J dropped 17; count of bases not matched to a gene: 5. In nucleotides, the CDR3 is TGTGCCAGCAGTGAACCTGGGGACAGATTTTTT. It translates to CASSEPGDRFF.

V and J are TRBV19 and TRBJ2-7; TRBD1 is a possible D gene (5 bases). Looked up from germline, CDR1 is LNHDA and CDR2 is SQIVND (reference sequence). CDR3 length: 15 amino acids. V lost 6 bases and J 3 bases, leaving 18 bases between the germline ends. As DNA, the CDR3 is TGTGCCAGTAGCGCACAGACAGTGGCAAACTACGAGCAGTACTTC. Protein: CASSAQTVANYEQYF. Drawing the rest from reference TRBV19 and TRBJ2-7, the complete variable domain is DGGITQSPKYLFRKEGQNVTLSCEQNLNHDAMYWYRQDPGQGLRLIYYSQIVNDFQKGDIAEGYSVSREKKESFPLTVTSAQKNPTAFYLCASSAQTVANYEQYFGPGTRLTVT.

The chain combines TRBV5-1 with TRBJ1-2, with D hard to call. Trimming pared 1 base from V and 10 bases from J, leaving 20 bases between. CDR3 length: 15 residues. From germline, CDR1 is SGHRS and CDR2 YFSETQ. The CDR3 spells CASSLNVDADAIYTF. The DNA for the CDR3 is TGCGCCAGCAGCTTGAATGTCGACGCGGACGCTATCTACACCTTC.